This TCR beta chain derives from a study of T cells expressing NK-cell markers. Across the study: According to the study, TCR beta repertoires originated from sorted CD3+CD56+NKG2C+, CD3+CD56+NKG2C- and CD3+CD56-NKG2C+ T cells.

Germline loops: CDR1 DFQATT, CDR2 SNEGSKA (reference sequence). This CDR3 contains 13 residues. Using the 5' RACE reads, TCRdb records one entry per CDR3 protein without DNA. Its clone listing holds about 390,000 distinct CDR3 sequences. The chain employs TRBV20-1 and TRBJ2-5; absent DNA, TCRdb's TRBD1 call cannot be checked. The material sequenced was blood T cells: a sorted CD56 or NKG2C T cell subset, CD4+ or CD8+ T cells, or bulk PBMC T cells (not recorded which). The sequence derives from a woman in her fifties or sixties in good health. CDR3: CSARSIPGETQYF.